These 27 T cell receptor beta chains were sequenced from one sample in a study of cytomegalovirus exposure and HLA in healthy donors. PCR involved 60 Vbeta and 13 Jbeta primers. The method was immunoSEQ multiplex PCR; TCRdb's version includes in-frame clones alone and lacks a portion of them. The profile shows 120,000 to 150,000 clones, 70% to 80% of them singletons. Sequencing was performed on PBMCs. These receptors were taken from a female donor in good health and CMV-seronegative.

The chain joins TRBV5-1 to TRBJ2-3; 12 bases line up with TRBD2. V was pared by 4 bases and J by 1 base, with 1 base of the junction left unmatched. This CDR3 has 15 amino acids. In germline, CDR1 is SGHRS, CDR2 YFSETQ. Here the CDR3 DNA reads TGCGCCAGCAGCAGGACTAGCGGGGGCACAGATACGCAGTATTTT. Amino acids: CASSRTSGGTDTQYF.

Remarks on this clone: Other DNA sequences in this sample translate to the same CDR3. The rearrangement joins TRBV29-1 to TRBJ1-2; 7 nucleotides align to TRBD1. Germline V gene data show CDR1 as SQVTM and CDR2 as ANQGSEA. This CDR3 is 12 amino acids long. After removal of 6 bases from V and 2 bases from J, the junction contained 3 bases not matched to a gene. CDR3 in amino acids: CSVLQGNYGYTF. CDR3 DNA: TGCAGCGTATTACAGGGGAACTATGGCTACACCTTC.

This chain uses TRBV7-8 with TRBJ1-4; D is uncertain. V was shortened by 1 base and J by 4 bases, with 10 bases between the two germline ends. The CDR3 runs 15 residues. CDR1 SGHVS and CDR2 FQNEAQ come from the germline V gene. This chain's CDR3 is CASSLGRLLNEKLFF. DNA of the CDR3: TGTGCCAGCAGCTTAGGGCGGCTGCTTAATGAAAAACTGTTTTTT.

This clone was counted a few times. This chain uses TRBV10-3 with TRBJ2-7; D is perhaps TRBD1 (6 bases). The CDR3 covers 16 residues. V lost 3 bases and J lost 3, with 18 bases in between. The germline V gene encodes CDR1 ENHRY and CDR2 SYGVKD. CDR3 sequence reads: CAISDFGQPILYEQYF. The CDR3 region has the DNA TGTGCCATCAGTGATTTTGGACAGCCGATTCTCTACGAGCAGTACTTC.

This sequence joins TRBV30 and TRBJ2-7; D is unresolved. Trimming took off 0 bases at V and 4 bases at J, with 7 bases between the two ends. In germline, CDR1 is GTSNPN, CDR2 SVGIG (reference sequence). The CDR3 totals 12 residues. CDR3 bases: TGTGCCTGGAGTGTATCCAGATACGAGCAGTACTTC. Amino acid sequence: CAWSVSRYEQYF. Full variable domain (rest looked up from reference TRBV30 and TRBJ2-7): SQTIHQWPATLVQPVGSPLSLECTVEGTSNPNLYWYRQAAGRGLQLLFYSVGIGQISSEVPQNLSASRPQDRQFILSSKKLLLSDSGFYLCAWSVSRYEQYFGPGTRLTVT.

The rearrangement uses TRBV19 and TRBJ2-7, with 12 positions matching TRBD1. V lost 6 bases, J lost 4 bases, and 4 bases stayed unmatched. The germline V gene has CDR1 LNHDA and CDR2 SQIVND (reference sequence). CDR3 size: 14 residues. The CDR3 region is CASSPGQGAYEQYF. The CDR3 nucleotides are TGTGCCAGTAGCCCGGGACAGGGGGCGTACGAGCAGTACTTC.

The chain uses TRBV10-3 and TRBJ2-6; weak D call: TRBD1 (6 bases). This CDR3 contains 16 residues. V lost 4 bases to trimming and J lost 2 bases, with 12 bases between them. The germline V gene encodes CDR1 ENHRY and CDR2 SYGVKD. CDR3: CAISGQVSPGANVLTF. For the CDR3, the DNA is TGTGCCATCAGTGGACAGGTCTCCCCTGGGGCCAACGTCCTGACTTTC.

J is TRBJ1-5 and V is TRBV15; 10 bases are a match to TRBD1. Germline loops: CDR1 LNHNV, CDR2 YYDKDF (reference sequence). The CDR3 extends over 15 amino acids. Trimming at V came to 3 bases and at J to 5 bases, leaving 4 bases not matched to a gene. CDR3 nucleotides: TGTGCCACCAGCAGTTCCGGGACAGGGGATCAGCCCCAGCATTTT. As protein: CATSSSGTGDQPQHF. The entire variable domain, with the rest obtained from reference TRBV15 and TRBJ1-5, is as follows: DAMVIQNPRYQVTQFGKPVTLSCSQTLNHNVMYWYQQKSSQAPKLLFHYYDKDFNNEADTPDNFQSRRPNTSFCFLDIRSPGLGDTAMYLCATSSSGTGDQPQHFGDGTRLSIL.

This clone has just one count. This sequence joins TRBV5-1 and TRBJ1-6; D unresolved. The CDR3 is 15 amino acids. V lost 0 bases to trimming and J lost 6 bases, with 10 bases between them. The V gene's germline CDR1 is SGHRS and CDR2 YFSETQ. The CDR3 DNA reads as TGCGCCAGCAGCTTGGTCGCAGGAATTAATTCACCCCTCCACTTT. It is translated as CASSLVAGINSPLHF.

The CDR3 loop reads CATSFGGGQGGEKLFF. In DNA form, the CDR3 reads TGTGCCACCAGCTTTGGGGGGGGACAGGGAGGAGAAAAACTGTTTTTT. This chain links TRBV15 with TRBJ1-4; 9 bases agree with TRBD1. Germline V lookup: CDR1 LNHNV, CDR2 YYDKDF (reference sequence). With V trimmed by 5 bases and J by 8 bases, 12 bases remained unmatched. CDR3 length: 16 amino acids.

This rearrangement joins TRBV30 to TRBJ2-3; D gene ambiguous. CDR1 is GTSNPN and CDR2 is SVGIG in the germline V gene (reference sequence). CDR3 length equals 12 residues. V was clipped by 4 bases and J by 1 base, with 6 bases between them. CDR3 sequence reads: CAWTVGTDTQYF. The CDR3 region has the DNA TGTGCCTGGACGGTGGGCACAGATACGCAGTATTTT. Looking up the rest from reference TRBV30 and TRBJ2-3 gives the full variable domain: SQTIHQWPATLVQPVGSPLSLECTVEGTSNPNLYWYRQAAGRGLQLLFYSVGIGQISSEVPQNLSASRPQDRQFILSSKKLLLSDSGFYLCAWTVGTDTQYFGPGTRLTVL.

This chain uses TRBV28 with TRBJ2-7, with a possible D match to TRBD2 (6 bases). The germline V gene encodes CDR1 MDHEN and CDR2 SYDVKM. CDR3 length equals 12 residues. Trimming removed 8 bases at V and 5 bases at J, with 13 bases between. The chain's CDR3 is CASVTGEHEQYF. CDR3 coding DNA: TGTGCCAGCGTGACGGGGGAACACGAGCAGTACTTC.

V and J are TRBV28 and TRBJ1-5; possible D gene TRBD1, 5 bases. The V gene's germline CDR1 is MDHEN and CDR2 SYDVKM. V shed 10 bases and J shed 5 bases, with 15 bases lying between them. The CDR3 is made up of 13 amino acids. The chain's CDR3 is CATLGGGHQPQHF. CDR3 DNA sequence: TGTGCCACCCTCGGGGGGGGACATCAGCCCCAGCATTTT.

This clone was observed once. Other DNA variants within this sample encode the same CDR3. This chain joins TRBV5-1 and TRBJ1-2; TRBD1 aligns across 9 bases. After removal of 5 bases from V and 5 bases from J, the junction contained 7 bases not matched to a gene. Germline V CDR1 and CDR2: SGHRS, YFSETQ. The CDR3 loop spans 14 amino acids. The CDR3 reads CASSLGQGSYGYTF. CDR3 DNA sequence: TGCGCCAGCAGTCTTGGACAGGGGTCGTATGGCTACACCTTC. Filled out from reference TRBV5-1 and TRBJ1-2, the complete variable domain reads KAGVTQTPRYLIKTRGQQVTLSCSPISGHRSVSWYQQTPGQGLQFLFEYFSETQRNKGNFPGRFSGRQFSNSRSEMNVSTLELGDSALYLCASSLGQGSYGYTFGSGTRLTVV.

The chain has TRBV7-2 and TRBJ2-7, with 11 nucleotides matching TRBD2. V shed 2 bases, J shed 2 bases, and the junction held 8 bases outside the gene matches. Germline CDR1 and CDR2: SGHTA and FQGNSA. The CDR3 runs to 17 residues. CDR3 in amino acids: CASSLPKAGLAAYEQYF. CDR3 nucleotides: TGTGCCAGCAGCTTACCGAAGGCGGGACTAGCGGCCTACGAGCAGTACTTC.

V gene TRBV2 combines with J gene TRBJ1-6; the D is unclear. The V gene's germline CDR1 is SNHLY and CDR2 FYNNEI. The CDR3 runs 15 residues. Trimming took off 4 bases at V and 8 bases at J, with 15 bases between the two ends. For the CDR3, the DNA is TGTGCCAGCAGTGGTCGGCAGGCGACGGATTCACCCCTCCACTTT. Translating it yields CASSGRQATDSPLHF.

This clone showed up just once. V and J are TRBV19 and TRBJ1-2; 9 nucleotides line up with TRBD1. V shed 5 bases, J shed 8 bases, and the junction held 9 bases outside the gene matches. Germline V gives CDR1 LNHDA, CDR2 SQIVND (reference sequence). The CDR3 covers 14 residues. DNA for the CDR3: TGTGCCAGTAGTCCTGGGACAGGGATCGGGGGCTACACCTTC. Encoded protein: CASSPGTGIGGYTF.

This clone showed up just a few times. The chain carries TRBV4-2 and TRBJ2-1; TRBD2 agrees at 13 bases. Germline trimming cut 4 bases from V and 5 bases from J; bases unmatched to any gene: 5. CDR1 and CDR2 (germline): LGHNA, YNFKEQ. This CDR3 comprises 16 residues. Written as DNA, the CDR3 is TGTGCCAGCAGCCCCAACGGACTAGCGGGGGACAATGAGCAGTTCTTC. Residues: CASSPNGLAGDNEQFF.

The chain combines TRBV4-1 with TRBJ2-5; TRBD2 might be the D (6 bases). Trimming pared 4 bases from V and 5 bases from J, leaving 11 bases between. CDR3 length: 13 residues. CDR1 and CDR2 (germline): MGHRA, YSYEKL. For the CDR3, the DNA is TGCGCCAGCAGCCCGTCGGGGAGGGAGACCCAGTACTTC. Protein product: CASSPSGRETQYF.

The chain combines TRBV27 with TRBJ2-2, with 9 bases that match TRBD2. The CDR3 extends over 17 amino acids. Trimming cost V 4 bases and J 3 bases; bases outside gene matches: 9. Looked up from germline, CDR1 is MNHEY and CDR2 is SMNVEV (reference sequence). The CDR3 reads CASSSLTSGSYTGELFF. In DNA, the CDR3 is TGTGCCAGCAGTTCTCTAACTAGCGGGTCCTACACCGGGGAGCTGTTTTTT.

V gene TRBV28 combines with J gene TRBJ1-5; D might be TRBD1 (5 bases). The CDR3 consists of 17 residues. V lost 5 bases to trimming and J lost 6 bases, with 23 bases between them. The germline V gene encodes CDR1 MDHEN and CDR2 SYDVKM. This chain's CDR3 is CASSGRGVRFDSQPQHF. In DNA form, the CDR3 reads TGTGCCAGCAGTGGCCGGGGGGTGCGGTTCGACAGTCAGCCCCAGCATTTT.

This clone was detected a few times. J is TRBJ1-4 and V is TRBV4-1, with a possible D match to TRBD1 (6 bases). The CDR3 totals 17 residues. CDR1 is MGHRA, CDR2 YSYEKL, per germline. V was shortened by 1 base and J by 5 bases, with 17 bases between the two germline ends. The CDR3 nucleotides are TGCGCCAGCAGCCAAGGGACACAGGGAATCCCCAATGAAAAACTGTTTTTT. Amino acid sequence: CASSQGTQGIPNEKLFF.

The J gene is TRBJ2-7, the V gene TRBV7-9; 8 nucleotides align to TRBD2. The CDR3 runs to 15 residues. Trimming cost V 1 base and J 5 bases; bases outside gene matches: 7. Germline loops: CDR1 SEHNR, CDR2 FQNEAQ (reference sequence). In DNA, the CDR3 is TGTGCCAGCAGCTTAGTACGGGGGGGGATGGACGAGCAGTACTTC. Translated, it gives CASSLVRGGMDEQYF.

The gene calls are TRBV27 and TRBJ1-6; 7 positions agree with TRBD1. The CDR3 length is 14 residues. Germline trimming cut 2 bases from V and 10 bases from J; bases unmatched to any gene: 5. Germline-derived CDR1 and CDR2 are MNHEY and SMNVEV (reference sequence). CDR3 DNA: TGTGCCAGCAGTTTAACGACAGGGCGCTCACCCCTCCACTTT. Residues: CASSLTTGRSPLHF.

V is TRBV6-6 and J is TRBJ2-2; 8 nucleotides align to TRBD1. V dropped 6 bases and J dropped 5; count of bases not matched to a gene: 5. The CDR3 is 14 amino acids. Germline CDR1 and CDR2: MNHNY and SVGAGI (reference sequence). CDR3 residues: CASSSTGGTGELFF. The CDR3 DNA reads as TGTGCCAGCAGCAGTACAGGGGGGACCGGGGAGCTGTTTTTT.

CDR3 nucleotide sequence: TGTGCCAGCAGTATTAGGGGGACGGACACCTACAATGAGCAGTTCTTC. It specifies CASSIRGTDTYNEQFF. The V gene is TRBV7-6, the J gene TRBJ2-1, with a possible D match to TRBD1 (6 bases). Trimming removed 6 bases from V and 2 bases from J, with 17 bases in between. Germline CDR1 is SGHVS and CDR2 is FNYEAQ. This CDR3 has 16 residues.

The J gene is TRBJ2-7, the V gene TRBV10-1; weak D call: TRBD1 (5 bases). This CDR3 region has 14 residues. V was cut by 4 bases and J by 7 bases, with 17 bases left in between. Per the germline V gene, CDR1 is WNHNN and CDR2 is SYGVQD (reference sequence). CDR3 in amino acids: CASSALTASTEQYF. As DNA, the CDR3 is TGCGCCAGCAGTGCTTTGACAGCCTCGACTGAGCAGTACTTC.